These 12 T cell receptor beta chains came from one sample sequenced in a study of identical twins (dated by TCRdb to the mid-2010s). The library was prepared using 5' RACE. This sample was sequenced with an Illumina HiSeq 2000. The raw public data were reprocessed by TCRdb itself: fastp quality trimming at Q25, MiXCR clonotype calling, in-frame beta chains only. For every CDR3 protein sequence, its rows merge into one entry that carries the most common genes and DNA. The sample contains 470,000 or so distinct CDR3 sequences, more than 20% of them found a single time. The biggest ten clones account for over 2.5% of the sample. These records were also assigned to another study, of T cells expressing NK-cell markers.

Sample: CD4+ T cells sorted from blood. All receptors come from a woman between 18 and 30 years old in good health.

The rearrangement joins TRBV20-1 to TRBJ2-3, with TRBD2 as a possible D gene (7 bases). There are 14 residues in the CDR3. Trimming took 6 bases from V and 2 from J, leaving 15 bases between them. CDR1 is DFQATT, CDR2 SNEGSKA, per germline (reference sequence). The CDR3 bases are TGCAGTGCATCCCGGGGGGCGATCACAGATACGCAGTATTTT. It encodes CSASRGAITDTQYF.

The chain is built from TRBV29-1 and TRBJ2-2, with D uncertain. Trimming stripped 1 base from V and 0 bases from J, with 6 bases between. Germline V gene data show CDR1 as SQVTM and CDR2 as ANQGSEA. The CDR3 contains 14 residues. CDR3 protein: CSVEGHANTGELFF. The CDR3 nucleotides read TGCAGCGTTGAAGGGCACGCGAACACCGGGGAGCTGTTTTTT.

This clonotype appeared a few times. The chain couples TRBV6-5 to TRBJ1-1, with TRBD1 identical over 7 bases. Germline V gives CDR1 MNHEY, CDR2 SVGAGI. This CDR3 is built from 15 residues. Trimming took 4 bases from V and 0 from J; bases not matched to a gene: 5. CDR3 bases: TGTGCCAGCAGTTCACTGGACAGGTTGAACACTGAAGCTTTCTTT. Amino acid sequence: CASSSLDRLNTEAFF.

This clonotype occurred a few times. The CDR3, as DNA: TGCAGTGCTAACTCGGCCGCCAAAAACATTCAGTACTTC. It yields the protein CSANSAAKNIQYF. The chain uses TRBV20-1 and TRBJ2-4; no definite D call. CDR3 length: 13 amino acids. Looked up from germline, CDR1 is DFQATT and CDR2 is SNEGSKA (reference sequence). The ends were cut back, 4 bases at V and 1 base at J, with 8 bases in the middle.

J is TRBJ1-3 and V is TRBV12-3 or TRBV12-4, with unresolved D. The CDR3 contains 13 residues. V was trimmed by 7 bases and J by 0 bases, leaving 7 bases between them. CDR3 loop: CASTLYSGNTIYF. The DNA for the CDR3 is TGTGCCAGCACGCTGTACTCTGGAAACACCATATATTTT.

The chain uses TRBV19 and TRBJ2-1; tentatively, D is TRBD2 (6 bases). Looked up from germline, CDR1 is LNHDA and CDR2 is SQIVND (reference sequence). V lost 3 bases and J 10 bases, leaving 16 bases between the germline ends. This CDR3 region has 14 residues. Written as DNA, the CDR3 is TGTGCCAGTAGTATTCAGGAGGGGATCGGGGAGCAGTTCTTC. This sequence encodes CASSIQEGIGEQFF.

V is TRBV20-1 and J is TRBJ2-5, with 11 nucleotides matching TRBD2. The CDR3 has 13 residues. Looked up from germline, CDR1 is DFQATT and CDR2 is SNEGSKA (reference sequence). V shed 3 bases and J 3 bases; nucleotides not matched to a gene: 0. The CDR3 is CSASSGREETQYF. The CDR3 DNA follows: TGCAGTGCTAGTAGCGGGAGGGAAGAGACCCAGTACTTC.

The chain joins TRBV10-2 to TRBJ2-7; D uncertain. The CDR3 has 13 amino acids. Germline V gene lookup returns CDR1 WSHSY and CDR2 SAAADI. Trimming removed 6 bases at V and 3 bases at J, with 12 bases between. The CDR3 DNA is TGCGCCAGCAGAGCCAGGTCGGGCTACGAGCAGTACTTC. It translates to CASRARSGYEQYF.

This chain joins TRBV29-1 and TRBJ2-2; D is undetermined. V was pared by 7 bases and J by 1 base, with 7 bases between. The CDR3 loop spans 12 amino acids. Germline CDR1 is SQVTM and CDR2 is ANQGSEA. CDR3 bases: TGCAGCGGAAACAGGAACACCGGGGAGCTGTTTTTT. Translation gives CSGNRNTGELFF.

The chain recombines TRBV3-1 with TRBJ1-1; the match to TRBD1 covers 8 bases. The ends lost 4 bases at V and 5 bases at J; junction bases unmatched: 9. The CDR3 is 15 residues long. The germline gives CDR1 LGHDT, CDR2 YNNKEL (reference sequence). The CDR3 DNA sequence: TGTGCCAGCAGCCCGTCGGACAGGGTTAAAACTGAAGCTTTCTTT. It encodes CASSPSDRVKTEAFF.

The V and J genes are TRBV10-3 and TRBJ2-3; TRBD2 aligns across 8 bases. This CDR3 is built from 13 residues. V lost 4 bases, J lost 5 bases, and 2 bases stayed unmatched. Germline V gene lookup returns CDR1 ENHRY and CDR2 SYGVKD. The CDR3 DNA is TGTGCCATCAGTGTCCTAGCGGGAGATACGCAGTATTTT. Residues: CAISVLAGDTQYF.

This clonotype was seen more than once but under ten times. The rearrangement uses TRBV5-6 and TRBJ2-1, with 8 bases lining up with TRBD2. Germline CDR1 SGHDT, CDR2 YYEEEE. The CDR3 has 14 residues. The V and J ends lost 6 bases and 8 bases, in that order; junction bases with no gene match: 10. DNA for the CDR3: TGTGCCAGCACACCGGGAGGGCTTTTCGATGAGCAGTTCTTC. Translated, it gives CASTPGGLFDEQFF.